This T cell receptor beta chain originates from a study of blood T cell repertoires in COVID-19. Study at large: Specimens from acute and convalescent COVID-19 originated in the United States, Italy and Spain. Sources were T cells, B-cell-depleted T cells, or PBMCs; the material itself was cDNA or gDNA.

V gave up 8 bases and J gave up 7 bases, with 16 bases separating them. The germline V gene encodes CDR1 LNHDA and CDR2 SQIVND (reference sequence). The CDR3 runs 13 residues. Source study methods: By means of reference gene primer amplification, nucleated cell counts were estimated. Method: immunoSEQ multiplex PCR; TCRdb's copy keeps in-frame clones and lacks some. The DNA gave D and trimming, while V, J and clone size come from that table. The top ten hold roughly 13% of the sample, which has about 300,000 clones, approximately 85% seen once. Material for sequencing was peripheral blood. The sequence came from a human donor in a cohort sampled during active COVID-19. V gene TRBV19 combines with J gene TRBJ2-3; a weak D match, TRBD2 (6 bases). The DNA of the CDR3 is TGTGCCAGTTCCGCGGGAAATGCGAATACGCAGTATTTT. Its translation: CASSAGNANTQYF.